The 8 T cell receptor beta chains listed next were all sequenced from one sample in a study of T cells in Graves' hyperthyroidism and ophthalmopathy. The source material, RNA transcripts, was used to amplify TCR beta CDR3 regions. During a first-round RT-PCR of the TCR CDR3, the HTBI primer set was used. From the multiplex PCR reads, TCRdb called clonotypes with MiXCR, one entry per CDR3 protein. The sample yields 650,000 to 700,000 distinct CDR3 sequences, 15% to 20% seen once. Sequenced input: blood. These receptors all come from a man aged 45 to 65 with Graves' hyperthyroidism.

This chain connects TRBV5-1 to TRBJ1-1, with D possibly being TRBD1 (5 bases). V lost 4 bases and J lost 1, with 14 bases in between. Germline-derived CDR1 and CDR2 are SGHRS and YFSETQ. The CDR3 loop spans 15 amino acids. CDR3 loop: CASSPLRGANTEAFF. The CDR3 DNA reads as TGCGCCAGCAGCCCCCTAAGAGGGGCGAACACTGAAGCTTTCTTT.

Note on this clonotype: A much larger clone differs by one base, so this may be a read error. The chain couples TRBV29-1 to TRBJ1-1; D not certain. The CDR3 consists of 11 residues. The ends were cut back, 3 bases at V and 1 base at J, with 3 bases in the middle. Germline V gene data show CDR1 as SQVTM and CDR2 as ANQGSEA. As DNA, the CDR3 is TGCAGCGTTGATTGGAACACTGAAGCTTTCTTT. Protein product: CSVDWNTEAFF. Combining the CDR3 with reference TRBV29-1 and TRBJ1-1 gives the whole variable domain SAVISQKPSRDICQRGTSLTIQCQVDSQVTMMFWYRQQPGQSLTLIATANQGSEATYESGFVIDKFPISRPNLTFSTLTVSNMSPEDSSIYLCSVDWNTEAFFGQGTRLTVV.

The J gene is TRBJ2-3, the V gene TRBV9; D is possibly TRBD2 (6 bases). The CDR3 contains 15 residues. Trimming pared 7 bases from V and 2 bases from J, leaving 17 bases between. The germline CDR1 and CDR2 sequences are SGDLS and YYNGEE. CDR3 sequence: CASAPADYLTDTQYF. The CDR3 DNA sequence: TGTGCCAGCGCCCCGGCGGACTACCTCACAGATACGCAGTATTTT.

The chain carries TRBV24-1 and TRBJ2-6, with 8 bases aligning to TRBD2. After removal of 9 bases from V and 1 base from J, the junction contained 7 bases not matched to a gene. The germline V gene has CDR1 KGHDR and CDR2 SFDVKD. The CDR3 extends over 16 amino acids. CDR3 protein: CATGTSGGSGANVLTF. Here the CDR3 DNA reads TGTGCCACCGGAACTAGCGGCGGATCTGGGGCCAACGTCCTGACTTTC.

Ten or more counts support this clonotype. Written as DNA, the CDR3 is TGTGCCAGCAGGACTAACCCGGGACTAGCGGGTAACAATGAGCAGTTCTTC. Amino acids: CASRTNPGLAGNNEQFF. This rearrangement joins TRBV2 to TRBJ2-1, with 12 positions matching TRBD2. The CDR3 sequence is 17 residues long. The germline gives CDR1 SNHLY, CDR2 FYNNEI. Trimming cost V 6 bases and J 5 bases; bases outside gene matches: 11. The full variable domain, completed using reference TRBV2 and TRBJ2-1, is EPEVTQTPSHQVTQMGQEVILRCVPISNHLYFYWYRQILGQKVEFLVSFYNNEISEKSEIFDDQFSVERPDGSNFTLKIRSTKLEDSAMYFCASRTNPGLAGNNEQFFGPGTRLTVL.

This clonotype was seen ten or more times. CDR3 in DNA: TGTGCCACCAGTGACCCCCTTGACGGCGGGAGTGGAACAGATACGCAGTATTTT. Amino acid sequence: CATSDPLDGGSGTDTQYF. V and J are TRBV24-1 and TRBJ2-3, with 7 bases lining up with TRBD2. Germline-derived CDR1 and CDR2 are KGHDR and SFDVKD. J lost 3 bases, V lost 4 bases, and 15 bases had no gene match. The CDR3 is 18 amino acids.

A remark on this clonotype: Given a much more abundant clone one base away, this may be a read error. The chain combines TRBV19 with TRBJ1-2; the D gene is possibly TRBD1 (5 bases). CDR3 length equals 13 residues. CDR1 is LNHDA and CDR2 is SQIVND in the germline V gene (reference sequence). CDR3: CASSPGPRYGNTF. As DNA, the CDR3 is TGTGCCAGTAGTCCGGGACCGCGCTATGGCAACACCTTC.

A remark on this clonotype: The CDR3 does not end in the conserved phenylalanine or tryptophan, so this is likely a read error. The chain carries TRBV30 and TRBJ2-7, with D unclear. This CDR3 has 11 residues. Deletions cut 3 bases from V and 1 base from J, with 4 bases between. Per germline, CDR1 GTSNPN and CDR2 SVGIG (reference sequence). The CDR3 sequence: CAWSLSYEQYL. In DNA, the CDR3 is TGTGCCTGGAGCCTTTCCTACGAGCAGTACCTC.